This T cell receptor beta chain is from a study of blood T cell repertoires in COVID-19. Across the whole study: The samples span acute and convalescent COVID-19 from the United States, Italy and Spain.

Original methodology: Researchers report that nucleated cell counts were estimated from reference gene primer amplification. Clones were sequenced by immunoSEQ multiplex PCR, and TCRdb holds only the in-frame ones, with some missing. V and J calls plus clone size are reproduced from that table; the DNA served to infer D and trimming. Of about 310,000 clones detected, about 87% appear once; the ten largest clones hold about 1.2%. This CDR3 is built from 14 residues. Germline CDR1 and CDR2: ENHRY and SYGVKD. The V and J ends lost 3 bases and 3 bases respectively, with 9 bases between them. The rearrangement uses TRBV10-3 and TRBJ1-5, with D unresolved. Sequencing was carried out using peripheral blood. The source of this sequence is a man in his sixties or seventies with acute or convalescent COVID-19. CDR3 in amino acids: CAISEQRDNQPQHF. The CDR3 DNA reads as TGTGCCATCAGTGAACAACGGGACAATCAGCCCCAGCATTTT.